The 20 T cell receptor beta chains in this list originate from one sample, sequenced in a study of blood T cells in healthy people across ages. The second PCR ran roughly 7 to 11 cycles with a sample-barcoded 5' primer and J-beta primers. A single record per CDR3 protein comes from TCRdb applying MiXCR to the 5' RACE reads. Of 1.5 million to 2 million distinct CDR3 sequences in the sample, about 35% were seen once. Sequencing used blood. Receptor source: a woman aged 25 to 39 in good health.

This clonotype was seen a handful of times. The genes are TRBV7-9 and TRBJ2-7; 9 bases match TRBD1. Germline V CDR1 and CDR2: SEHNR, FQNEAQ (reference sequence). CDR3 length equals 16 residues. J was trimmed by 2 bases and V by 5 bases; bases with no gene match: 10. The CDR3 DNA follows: TGTGCCAGCAGCCGTATGACAGGGGGAGTTCCCTACGAGCAGTACTTC. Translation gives CASSRMTGGVPYEQYF.

The DNA of the CDR3 is TGCGCCAGCAGCCAAAAGCCGGGAGCCTACGAGCAGTACTTC. Translating gives CASSQKPGAYEQYF. The chain links TRBV4-1 to TRBJ2-7, with a tentative D call TRBD2 (6 bases). This CDR3 spans 14 amino acids. Trimming took 2 bases from V and 2 from J, leaving 10 bases between them. Germline V gene lookup returns CDR1 MGHRA and CDR2 YSYEKL.

The CDR3 region is CASSGPSVAKNIQYF. CDR3 sequence (DNA): TGTGCCAGCAGTGGCCCTAGTGTAGCCAAAAACATTCAGTACTTC. The chain links TRBV2 to TRBJ2-4, with D uncertain. The CDR3 totals 15 residues. In germline, CDR1 is SNHLY, CDR2 FYNNEI. V lost 4 bases to trimming and J lost 0 bases, with 10 bases between them.

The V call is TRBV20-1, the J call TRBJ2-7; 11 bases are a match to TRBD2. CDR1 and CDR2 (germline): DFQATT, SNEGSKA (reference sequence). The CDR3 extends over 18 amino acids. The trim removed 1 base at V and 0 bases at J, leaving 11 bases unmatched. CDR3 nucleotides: TGCAGTGCTAGAGTTCTAGCGGGGGGCCATACTTACTCCTACGAGCAGTACTTC. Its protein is CSARVLAGGHTYSYEQYF.

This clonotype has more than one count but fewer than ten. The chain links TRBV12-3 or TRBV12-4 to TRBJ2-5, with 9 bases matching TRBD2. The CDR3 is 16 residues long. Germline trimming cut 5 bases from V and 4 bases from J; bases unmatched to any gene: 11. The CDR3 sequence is CASSPREGLSRETQYF. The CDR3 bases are TGTGCCAGCAGTCCGCGGGAGGGCCTTTCCCGAGAGACCCAGTACTTC.

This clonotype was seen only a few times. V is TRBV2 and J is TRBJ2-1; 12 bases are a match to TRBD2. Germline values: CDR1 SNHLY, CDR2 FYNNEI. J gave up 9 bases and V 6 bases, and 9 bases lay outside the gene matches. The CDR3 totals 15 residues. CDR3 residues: CASRSSSGRDAEQFF. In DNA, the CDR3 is TGTGCCAGCAGATCCTCTAGCGGGAGGGACGCTGAGCAGTTCTTC.

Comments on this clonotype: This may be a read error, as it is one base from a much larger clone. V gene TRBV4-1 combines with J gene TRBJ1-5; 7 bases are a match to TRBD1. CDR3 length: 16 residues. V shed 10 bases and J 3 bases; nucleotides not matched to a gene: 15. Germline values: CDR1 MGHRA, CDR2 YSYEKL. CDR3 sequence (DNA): TGCGCCAACAGTCCCCTGACAGGGACAAACAATCAGCCCCAGCATTTT. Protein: CANSPLTGTNNQPQHF.

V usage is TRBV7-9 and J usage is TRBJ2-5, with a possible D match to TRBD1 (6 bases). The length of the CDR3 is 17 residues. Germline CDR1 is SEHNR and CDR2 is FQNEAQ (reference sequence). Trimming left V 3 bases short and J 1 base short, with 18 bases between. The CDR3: CASSFDDKTGIQETQYF. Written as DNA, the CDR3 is TGTGCCAGCAGCTTTGACGATAAAACAGGGATCCAAGAGACCCAGTACTTC.

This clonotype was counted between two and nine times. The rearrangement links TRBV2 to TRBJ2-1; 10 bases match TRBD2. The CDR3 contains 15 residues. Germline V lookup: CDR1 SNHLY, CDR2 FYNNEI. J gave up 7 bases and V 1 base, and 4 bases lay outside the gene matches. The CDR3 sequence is CASSEGASGSNEQFF. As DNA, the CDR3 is TGTGCCAGCAGTGAAGGAGCTAGCGGGAGTAATGAGCAGTTCTTC.

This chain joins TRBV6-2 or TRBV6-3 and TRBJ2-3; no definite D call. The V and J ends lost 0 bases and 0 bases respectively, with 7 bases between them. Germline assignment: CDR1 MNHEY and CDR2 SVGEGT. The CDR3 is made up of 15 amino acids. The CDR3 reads CASSYSASSTDTQYF. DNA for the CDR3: TGTGCCAGCAGTTACTCTGCTAGTAGCACAGATACGCAGTATTTT.

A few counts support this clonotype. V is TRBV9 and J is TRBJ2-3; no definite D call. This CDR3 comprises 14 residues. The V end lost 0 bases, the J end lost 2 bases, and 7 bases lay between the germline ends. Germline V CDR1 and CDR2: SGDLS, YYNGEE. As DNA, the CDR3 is TGTGCCAGCAGCGTAGACGGGCACACAGATACGCAGTATTTT. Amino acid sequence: CASSVDGHTDTQYF.

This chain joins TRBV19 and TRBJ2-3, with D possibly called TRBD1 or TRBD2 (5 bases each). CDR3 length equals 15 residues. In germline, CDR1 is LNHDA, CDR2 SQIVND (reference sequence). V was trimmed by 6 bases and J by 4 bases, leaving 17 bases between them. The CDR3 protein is CASRVVDGTADTQYF. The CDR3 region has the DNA TGTGCCAGTAGGGTTGTTGACGGGACCGCAGATACGCAGTATTTT.

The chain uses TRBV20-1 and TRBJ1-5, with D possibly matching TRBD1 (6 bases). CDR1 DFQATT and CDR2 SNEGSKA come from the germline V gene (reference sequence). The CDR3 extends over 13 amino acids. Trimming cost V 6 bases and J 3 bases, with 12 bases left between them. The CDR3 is CSASGTLNQPQHF. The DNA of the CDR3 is TGCAGTGCCAGTGGGACACTCAATCAGCCCCAGCATTTT.

CDR3 sequence (DNA): TGTGCCAGCAGTTACACGGTACCACCCACAGATACGCAGTATTTT. Protein product: CASSYTVPPTDTQYF. The chain links TRBV6-6 to TRBJ2-3; D remains ambiguous. Germline V lookup: CDR1 MNHNY, CDR2 SVGAGI (reference sequence). The CDR3 covers 15 residues. The V gene lost 2 bases and the J gene lost 2 bases, with 11 bases spanning the gap.

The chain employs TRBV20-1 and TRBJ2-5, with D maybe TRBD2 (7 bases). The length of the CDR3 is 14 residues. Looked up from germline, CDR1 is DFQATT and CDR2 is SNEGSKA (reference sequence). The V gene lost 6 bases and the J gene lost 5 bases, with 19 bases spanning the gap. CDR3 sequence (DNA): TGCAGTGCCCCTTCGAGGGGGGGCCTTGAGACCCAGTACTTC. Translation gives CSAPSRGGLETQYF.

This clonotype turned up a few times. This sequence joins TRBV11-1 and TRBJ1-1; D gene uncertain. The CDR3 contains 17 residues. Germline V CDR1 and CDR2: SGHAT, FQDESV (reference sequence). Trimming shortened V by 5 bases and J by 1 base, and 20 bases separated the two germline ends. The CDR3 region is CASSIDGIRTGNTEAFF. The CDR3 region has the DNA TGTGCCAGCAGCATCGACGGGATTCGTACCGGGAACACTGAAGCTTTCTTT.

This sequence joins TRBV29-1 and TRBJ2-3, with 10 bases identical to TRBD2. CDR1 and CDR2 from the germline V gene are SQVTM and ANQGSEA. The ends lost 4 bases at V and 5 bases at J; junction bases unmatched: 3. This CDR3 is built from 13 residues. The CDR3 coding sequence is TGCAGCGTTGGTAGCGGGAGGTTAGATACGCAGTATTTT. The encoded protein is CSVGSGRLDTQYF.

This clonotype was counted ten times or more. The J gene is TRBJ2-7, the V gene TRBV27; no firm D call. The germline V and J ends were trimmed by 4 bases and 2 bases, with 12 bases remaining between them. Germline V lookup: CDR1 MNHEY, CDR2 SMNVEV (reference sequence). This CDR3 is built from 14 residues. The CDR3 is CASSYSAVAYEQYF. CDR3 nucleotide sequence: TGTGCCAGCAGTTATTCGGCGGTGGCCTACGAGCAGTACTTC.

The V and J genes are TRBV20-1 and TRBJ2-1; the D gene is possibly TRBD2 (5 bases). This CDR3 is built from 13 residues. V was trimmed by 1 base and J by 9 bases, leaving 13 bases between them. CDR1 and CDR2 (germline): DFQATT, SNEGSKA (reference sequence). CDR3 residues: CSARVPAASEQFF. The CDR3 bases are TGCAGTGCTAGAGTTCCAGCGGCGAGTGAGCAGTTCTTC.

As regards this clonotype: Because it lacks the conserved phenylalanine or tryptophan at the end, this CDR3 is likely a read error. The CDR3 reads CSVETSLGETQYC. The CDR3 DNA sequence: TGCAGCGTTGAAACCTCCCTAGGGGAGACCCAGTACTGC. The V gene is TRBV29-1, the J gene TRBJ2-5; D is uncertain. The V gene's germline CDR1 is SQVTM and CDR2 ANQGSEA. V was shortened by 2 bases and J by 5 bases, with 12 bases between the two germline ends. The CDR3 spans 13 residues.